This T cell receptor beta chain was captured in a study of OX40 agonist ivuxolimab in advanced cancers. As for the study more broadly: Ivuxolimab was an agonistic, fully human IgG2 monoclonal antibody directed against OX40 (CD134), a costimulatory receptor. In the dose-escalation cohort, 82.7% of patients were male, and the mean age was approximately 60 years, with a range of about 23 to 90. Peripheral TCRbeta sequencing was intended to test whether TCR sequence diversity was altered and clonal T-cell expansion was caused by ivuxolimab. Three dose-escalation patients achieved partial responses, one with hepatocellular carcinoma and two with cutaneous melanoma. Of the 50 or so patients in dose escalation, some 20 had hepatocellular carcinoma, approximately 15 had melanoma, 9 had renal cell carcinoma and 9 had head and neck cancer. The paper covers the monotherapy dose-escalation part of the phase I ivuxolimab trial, which included N = 52 patients. Patients were allowed to have had prior anti-PD-1, anti-PD-L1 or anti-CTLA-4 therapy, and 40% to 45% of the dose-escalation patients had been treated with checkpoint inhibitors. Intravenous ivuxolimab was administered to patients every 2 weeks at six dose levels: 0.01, 0.1, 0.3, 1.5, 3 and 10 mg/kg.

The trial excluded patients who had a history of autoimmune disease or were on systemic immunosuppression. In every dose cohort, peripheral blood was drawn for TCR sequencing at baseline, cycle 4 day 1, and cycle 7 day 1. The samples were drawn from a first-in-human, open-label, multicenter phase I dose-escalation trial of ivuxolimab. Adults with locally advanced or metastatic melanoma, renal cell, hepatocellular, or head and neck squamous cell carcinoma were enrolled in the trial. Before TCR sequencing, CD4+ and CD8+ T cells were separately sorted from peripheral blood. Comment on this clone: Its cognate antigen has yet to be identified. The input lacks base qualities; no much larger clone sits a single base away.

Genomic DNA was extracted from sorted cells for sequencing of the TCRbeta CDR3 region. The immunoSEQ Assay was used for sequencing of TCRbeta CDR3 regions. TCRdb carries this immuneACCESS record with in-frame sequences only. Its versions omit some clonotypes, under half of them owing to an unresolved V gene in the studies checked, with the rest unexplained. Here the sample has approximately 70,000 clones; about 90% occur a single time. The ten largest account for over 0.35% of the sample. Deletion took 1 base off V and 7 bases off J, with a span of 11 bases between the germline ends. The CDR3, cysteine through phenylalanine, is 14 amino acids long. CDR3 DNA is the only sequence kept; it has 42 bases, read in frame from the first base. As encoded in the germline V gene (reference sequence), CDR1 is SGHKS while CDR2 is YYEKEE. The study at large found these results: Partial responders in the 0.1-3.0 mg/kg groups had among the lowest normalized peripheral clonal expansion, especially among CD8+ T cells. Which antigens the clonally expanded peripheral T cells were specific for was not determined. At doses of 0.1 to 3.0 mg/kg, clonal expansion of both CD4+ and CD8+ blood T cells was observed from baseline to week 6. After ivuxolimab, CD8+ T cells had more expanded clones than CD4+ T cells on average. Low levels of normalized T-cell clonal expansion were also seen in some nonresponding patients.

Sequenced here: CD4+ or CD8+ T cells sorted from blood, sampled in a trial of the OX40 agonist ivuxolimab. The source of this sequence is an adult with an advanced solid tumor such as melanoma, head and neck, liver or kidney cancer. The receptor chain draws on TRBV5-5 and TRBJ2-2; TRBD1 is perhaps the D gene, given 6 matching bases. The CDR3 in this case is CASSLTGYGGELFF. The sequenced DNA: TGTGCCAGCAGCTTGACAGGGTACGGCGGGGAGCTGTTTTTT.